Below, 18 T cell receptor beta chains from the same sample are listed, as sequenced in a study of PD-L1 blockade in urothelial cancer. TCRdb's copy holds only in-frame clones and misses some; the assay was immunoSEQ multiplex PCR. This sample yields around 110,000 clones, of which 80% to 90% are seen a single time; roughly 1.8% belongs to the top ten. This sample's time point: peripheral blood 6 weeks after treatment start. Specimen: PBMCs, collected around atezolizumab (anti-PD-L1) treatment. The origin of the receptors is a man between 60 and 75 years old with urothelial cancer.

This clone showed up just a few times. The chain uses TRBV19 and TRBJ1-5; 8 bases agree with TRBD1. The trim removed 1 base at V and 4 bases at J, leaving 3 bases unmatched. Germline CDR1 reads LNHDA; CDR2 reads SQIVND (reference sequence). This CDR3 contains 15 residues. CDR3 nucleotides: TGTGCCAGTAGTATAGTTACAGGGGGAAATCAGCCCCAGCATTTT. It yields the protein CASSIVTGGNQPQHF.

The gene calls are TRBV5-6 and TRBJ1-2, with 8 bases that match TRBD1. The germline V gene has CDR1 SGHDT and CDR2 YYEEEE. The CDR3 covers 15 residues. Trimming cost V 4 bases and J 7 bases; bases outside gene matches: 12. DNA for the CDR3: TGTGCCAGCAGCCCGATCAAGGACAGGGTCGGTGGCTACACCTTC. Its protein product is CASSPIKDRVGGYTF.

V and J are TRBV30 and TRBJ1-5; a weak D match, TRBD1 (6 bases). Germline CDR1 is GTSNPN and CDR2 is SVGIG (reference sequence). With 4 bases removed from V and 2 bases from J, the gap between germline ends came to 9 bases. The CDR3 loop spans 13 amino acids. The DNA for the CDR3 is TGTGCCTGGACGGCAGGGGGCAATCAGCCCCAGCATTTT. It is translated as CAWTAGGNQPQHF.

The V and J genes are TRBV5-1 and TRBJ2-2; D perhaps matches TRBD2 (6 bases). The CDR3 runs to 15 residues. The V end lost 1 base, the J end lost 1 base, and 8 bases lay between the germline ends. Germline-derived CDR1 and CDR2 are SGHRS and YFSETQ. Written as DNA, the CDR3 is TGCGCCAGCAGCTTGTCTAGCGAGAACACCGGGGAGCTGTTTTTT. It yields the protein CASSLSSENTGELFF.

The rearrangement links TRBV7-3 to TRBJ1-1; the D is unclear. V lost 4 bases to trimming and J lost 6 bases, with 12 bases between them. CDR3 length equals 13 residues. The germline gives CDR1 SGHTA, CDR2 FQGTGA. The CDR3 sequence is CASSWKQRSEAFF. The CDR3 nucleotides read TGTGCCAGCAGCTGGAAACAGAGATCTGAAGCTTTCTTT.

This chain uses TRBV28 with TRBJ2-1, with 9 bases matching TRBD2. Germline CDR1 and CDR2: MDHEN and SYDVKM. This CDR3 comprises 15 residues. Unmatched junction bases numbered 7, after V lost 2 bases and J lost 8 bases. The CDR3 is CASSLEVREGYEQFF. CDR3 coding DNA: TGTGCCAGCAGTTTAGAGGTGCGGGAGGGTTATGAGCAGTTCTTC.

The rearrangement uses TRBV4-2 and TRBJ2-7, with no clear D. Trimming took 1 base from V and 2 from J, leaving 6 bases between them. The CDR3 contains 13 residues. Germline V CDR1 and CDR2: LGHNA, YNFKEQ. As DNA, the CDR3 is TGTGCCAGCAGCCAAGGTCCCGCCTACGAGCAGTACTTC. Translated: CASSQGPAYEQYF.

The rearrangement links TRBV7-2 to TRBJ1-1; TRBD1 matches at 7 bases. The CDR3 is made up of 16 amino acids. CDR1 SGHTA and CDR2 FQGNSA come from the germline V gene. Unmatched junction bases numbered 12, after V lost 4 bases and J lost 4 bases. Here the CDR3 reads CASSSRGGRGSTEAFF. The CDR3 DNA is TGTGCCAGCAGCTCGCGAGGGGGCAGGGGGAGCACTGAAGCTTTCTTT.

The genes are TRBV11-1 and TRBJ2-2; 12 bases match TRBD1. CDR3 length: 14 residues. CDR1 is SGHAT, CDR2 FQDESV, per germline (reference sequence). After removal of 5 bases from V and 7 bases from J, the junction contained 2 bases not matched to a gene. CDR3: CASSRDRGLGELFF. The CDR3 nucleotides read TGTGCCAGCAGCCGGGACAGGGGGCTCGGGGAGCTGTTTTTT.

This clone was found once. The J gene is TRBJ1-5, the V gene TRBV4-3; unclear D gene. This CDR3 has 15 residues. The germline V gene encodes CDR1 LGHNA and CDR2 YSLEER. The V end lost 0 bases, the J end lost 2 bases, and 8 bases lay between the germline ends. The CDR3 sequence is CASSQDTVRNQPQHF. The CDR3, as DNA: TGCGCCAGCAGCCAAGATACAGTACGCAATCAGCCCCAGCATTTT.

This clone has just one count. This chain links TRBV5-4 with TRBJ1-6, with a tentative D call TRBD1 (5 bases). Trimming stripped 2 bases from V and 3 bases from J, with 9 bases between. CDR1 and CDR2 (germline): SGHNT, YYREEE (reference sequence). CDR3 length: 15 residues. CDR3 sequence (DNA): TGTGCCAGCAGCTTAGGGCAGGGCTATAATTCACCCCTCCACTTT. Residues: CASSLGQGYNSPLHF.

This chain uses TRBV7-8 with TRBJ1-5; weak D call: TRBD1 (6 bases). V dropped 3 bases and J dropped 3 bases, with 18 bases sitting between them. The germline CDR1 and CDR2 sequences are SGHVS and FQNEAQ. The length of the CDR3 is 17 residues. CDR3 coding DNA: TGTGCCAGCAGCTTGGACAGTTCACGGTATGACAATCAGCCCCAGCATTTT. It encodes CASSLDSSRYDNQPQHF. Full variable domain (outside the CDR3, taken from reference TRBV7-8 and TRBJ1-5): GAGVSQSPRYKVAKRGQDVALRCDPISGHVSLFWYQQALGQGPEFLTYFQNEAQLDKSGLPSDRFFAERPEGSVSTLKIQRTQQEDSAVYLCASSLDSSRYDNQPQHFGDGTRLSIL.

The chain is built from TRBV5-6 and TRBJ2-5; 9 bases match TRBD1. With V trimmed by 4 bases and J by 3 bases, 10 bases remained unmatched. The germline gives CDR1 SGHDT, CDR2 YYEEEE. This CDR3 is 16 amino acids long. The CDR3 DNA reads TGTGCCAGCAGCCCTACTTGGACAGGGGATAAAGAGACCCAGTACTTC. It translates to CASSPTWTGDKETQYF.

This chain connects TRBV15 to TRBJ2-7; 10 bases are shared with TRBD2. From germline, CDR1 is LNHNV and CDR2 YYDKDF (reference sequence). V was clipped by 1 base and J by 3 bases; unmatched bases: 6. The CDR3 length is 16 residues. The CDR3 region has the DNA TGTGCCACCAGCAGAGCCCCGGGACTAGCGCGCTACGAGCAGTACTTC. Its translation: CATSRAPGLARYEQYF.

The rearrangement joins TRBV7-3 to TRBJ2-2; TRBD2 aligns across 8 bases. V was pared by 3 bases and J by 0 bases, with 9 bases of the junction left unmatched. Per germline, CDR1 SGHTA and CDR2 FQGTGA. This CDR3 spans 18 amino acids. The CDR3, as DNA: TGTGCCAGCAGCTTGACGGGAGGGGTCCTCGCGAACACCGGGGAGCTGTTTTTT. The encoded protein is CASSLTGGVLANTGELFF.

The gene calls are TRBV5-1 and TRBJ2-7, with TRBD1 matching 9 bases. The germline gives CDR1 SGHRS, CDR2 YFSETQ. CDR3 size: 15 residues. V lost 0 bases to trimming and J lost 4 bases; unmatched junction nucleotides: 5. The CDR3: CASSLVTGGEYEQYF. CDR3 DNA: TGCGCCAGCAGCTTGGTGACAGGGGGTGAGTACGAGCAGTACTTC.

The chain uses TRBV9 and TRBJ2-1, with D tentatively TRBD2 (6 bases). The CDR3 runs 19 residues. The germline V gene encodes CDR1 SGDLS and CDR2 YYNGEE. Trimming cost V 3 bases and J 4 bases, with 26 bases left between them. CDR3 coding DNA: TGTGCCAGCAGCGCCAACGACGGTGGGTGGCGGGGAGCGTACAATGAGCAGTTCTTC. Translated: CASSANDGGWRGAYNEQFF.

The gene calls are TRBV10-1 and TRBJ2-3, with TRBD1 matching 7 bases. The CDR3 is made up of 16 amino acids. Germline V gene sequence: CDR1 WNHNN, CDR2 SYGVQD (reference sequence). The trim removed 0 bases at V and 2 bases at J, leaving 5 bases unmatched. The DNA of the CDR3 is TGCGCCAGCAGTGAGTCCCGACAGGGCCACACAGATACGCAGTATTTT. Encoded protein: CASSESRQGHTDTQYF.